This TCR beta chain is from a study of early T cells in non-severe SARS-CoV-2 infection. V trimming: 1 base; J trimming: 7 bases; junction bases outside the gene matches: 6. The CDR3 is made up of 15 amino acids. CDR1 is SQVTM and CDR2 is ANQGSEA in the germline V gene. Each CDR3 protein gets one entry after TCRdb re-called the 5' RACE reads with MiXCR. Among 66,000 or so distinct CDR3 sequences listed, under 15% were seen once. This clonotype came up many times. The source of this sequence is an adult who was a healthcare worker with PCR-confirmed SARS-CoV-2 infection or an uninfected control (not recorded which). This chain connects TRBV29-1 to TRBJ1-4; 10 bases map to TRBD1. Sample: whole blood. The CDR3 region has the DNA TGCAGCGTTGAAGGTGACAGGGGGCGAAGTGAAAAACTGTTTTTT. Translating gives CSVEGDRGRSEKLFF.